This TCR beta chain was obtained from a study of T cell repertoires and HLA-DP antigens. Looking at the study overall: Donors were two male and one female, aged 18-to-29 to 60-to-69.

Negative selection yielded untouched CD4+ T cells of average about 98% purity. With respect to this clone: Its antigen is currently unknown.

Whole-study findings and limits: No separate analysis of naive versus memory CD4+ cells was done.

With V trimmed by 2 bases and J by 7 bases, 12 bases remained unmatched. CDR3 size: 16 residues. Per germline, CDR1 SGDLS and CDR2 YYNGEE. TCRdb keeps only in-frame clones here, not all; method: immunoSEQ multiplex PCR. Of about 89,000 clones listed, 86% were seen once; the top ten hold around 1.7%. The source of this sequence is a man aged 45-60 years in good health and CMV-seronegative. Sample: CD4+ T cells from PBMCs. The V call is TRBV9, the J call TRBJ2-1, with 7 bases fitting TRBD1. CDR3 DNA: TGTGCCAGCAGCGTGGAAGACAGGGCCTGGAATAATGAGCAGTTCTTC. Translation: CASSVEDRAWNNEQFF.